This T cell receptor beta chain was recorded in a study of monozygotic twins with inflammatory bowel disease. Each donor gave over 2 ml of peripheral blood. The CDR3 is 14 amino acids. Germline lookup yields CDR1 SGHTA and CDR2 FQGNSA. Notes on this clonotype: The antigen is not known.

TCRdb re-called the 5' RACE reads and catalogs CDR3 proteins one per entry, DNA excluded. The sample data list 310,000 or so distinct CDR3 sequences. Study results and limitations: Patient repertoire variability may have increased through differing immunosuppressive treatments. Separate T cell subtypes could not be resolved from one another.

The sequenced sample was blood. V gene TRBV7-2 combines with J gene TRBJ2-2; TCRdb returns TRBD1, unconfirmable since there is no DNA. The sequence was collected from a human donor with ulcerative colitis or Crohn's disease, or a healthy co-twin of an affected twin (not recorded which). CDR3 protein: CASSGDGGSGELFF.